One sample yielded the 27 T cell receptor beta chains listed below, sequenced in a study of shared clonotypes between healthy human individuals. Clones were sequenced by immunoSEQ multiplex PCR, and TCRdb holds only the in-frame ones, with some missing. Altogether 700,000 or so clones are present, approximately 75% being singletons, with the ten largest covering about 1.7%. Source material: memory CD4+ T cells sorted from blood. Documented subset: CD45RA-negative fraction. These receptors all come from a woman aged 25 to 45 in good health.

This clone was recorded a few times. The gene calls are TRBV7-2 and TRBJ1-1; no clear D gene. CDR3 length equals 14 residues. The ends were cut back, 1 base at V and 1 base at J, with 7 bases in the middle. Looked up from germline, CDR1 is SGHTA and CDR2 is FQGNSA. This CDR3 reads CASSLGWQNTEAFF. Written as DNA, the CDR3 is TGTGCCAGCAGCTTAGGGTGGCAGAACACTGAAGCTTTCTTT.

This chain links TRBV30 with TRBJ2-5; 9 nucleotides line up with TRBD1. The J call may be in error: the DNA end matches TRBJ2-7 better. The CDR3 length is 15 residues. Germline CDR1 and CDR2: GTSNPN and SVGIG (reference sequence). CDR3 DNA sequence: TGTGCCTGGAGTGTACCGGGACAGGGTCACTACGAGCAGTACTTC. Its protein product is CAWSVPGQGHYEQYF.

The J gene is TRBJ2-7, the V gene TRBV14, with 15 positions matching TRBD2. The germline V gene encodes CDR1 SGHDN and CDR2 FVKESK. V was pared by 5 bases and J by 5 bases, with 4 bases of the junction left unmatched. The CDR3 has 15 amino acids. CDR3 sequence reads: CASSKGLAGGNEQYF. In DNA form, the CDR3 reads TGTGCCAGCAGCAAGGGACTAGCGGGAGGTAACGAGCAGTACTTC.

J is TRBJ2-7 and V is TRBV27; D gene uncertain. This CDR3 has 15 amino acids. Per the germline V gene, CDR1 is MNHEY and CDR2 is SMNVEV (reference sequence). Trimming removed 6 bases at V and 0 bases at J, with 15 bases between. The CDR3 nucleotides are TGTGCCAGCAGCTGGCGGATGTTAGGCTCCTACGAGCAGTACTTC. Translating it yields CASSWRMLGSYEQYF.

This chain joins TRBV2 and TRBJ2-3; TRBD2 matches 8 bases. The junction had 1 base not matched to a gene; V was cut back by 4 bases and J by 4 bases. The CDR3 covers 13 residues. Germline loops: CDR1 SNHLY, CDR2 FYNNEI. CDR3: CASSVREADTQYF. In DNA form, the CDR3 reads TGTGCCAGCAGTGTGCGGGAGGCAGATACGCAGTATTTT.

Regarding this clone: A junction end diverges from the germline sequence, so it may reflect a read error. The rearrangement links TRBV18 to TRBJ1-1, with D perhaps matching TRBD1 (6 bases). Germline V gene sequence: CDR1 KGHSH, CDR2 LQKENI. CDR3 size: 11 residues. Here the CDR3 reads CASSPGAEAFF. CDR3 coding DNA: TGTGCCAGCTCCCCAGGGGCTGAGGCTTTCTTT.

V and J are TRBV28 and TRBJ2-1; D is uncertain. There are 14 residues in the CDR3. The germline V and J ends were trimmed by 6 bases and 4 bases, with 13 bases remaining between them. Germline loops: CDR1 MDHEN, CDR2 SYDVKM. The CDR3 DNA sequence: TGTGCCAGCAGCCCAAACCCCCCTTACAATGAGCAGTTCTTC. Its translation: CASSPNPPYNEQFF. The full variable domain, rest sourced from reference TRBV28 and TRBJ2-1, is DVKVTQSSRYLVKRTGEKVFLECVQDMDHENMFWYRQDPGLGLRLIYFSYDVKMKEKGDIPEGYSVSREKKERFSLILESASTNQTSMYLCASSPNPPYNEQFFGPGTRLTVL.

J is TRBJ1-5 and V is TRBV18; tentatively, D is TRBD1 (6 bases). Germline CDR1 KGHSH, CDR2 LQKENI. The CDR3 is 11 amino acids. Trimming removed 6 bases at V and 11 bases at J, with 11 bases between. The DNA of the CDR3 is TGTGCCAGCTCCCTCGGGACAACCCAGCATTTT. This translates into CASSLGTTQHF. The full variable domain, completed using reference TRBV18 and TRBJ1-5, is NAGVMQNPRHLVRRRGQEARLRCSPMKGHSHVYWYRQLPEEGLKFMVYLQKENIIDESGMPKERFSAEFPKEGPSILRIQQVVRGDSAAYFCASSLGTTQHFGDGTRLSIL.

This clone is a singleton in its sample. The chain joins TRBV19 to TRBJ2-1; 8 positions match TRBD1. Germline-derived CDR1 and CDR2 are LNHDA and SQIVND (reference sequence). Losses at the gene ends were 3 bases for V and 7 bases for J; bases not matched to a gene: 8. This CDR3 comprises 15 residues. The CDR3 sequence: CASSISQGAVNEQFF. The CDR3 DNA is TGTGCCAGTAGTATTTCGCAGGGGGCTGTGAATGAGCAGTTCTTC.

The chain is built from TRBV30 and TRBJ1-2; D ambiguous. The CDR3 totals 14 residues. Germline CDR1 reads GTSNPN; CDR2 reads SVGIG (reference sequence). Trimming removed 0 bases at V and 2 bases at J, with 10 bases between. This chain's CDR3 is CAWSVSVSNYGYTF. The CDR3 DNA is TGTGCCTGGAGTGTATCGGTCAGCAACTATGGCTACACCTTC.

The V gene is TRBV11-2, the J gene TRBJ2-6; 7 nucleotides line up with TRBD1. This CDR3 is 15 amino acids long. V was clipped by 4 bases and J by 0 bases; unmatched bases: 0. Germline loops: CDR1 SGHAT, CDR2 FQNNGV. The CDR3 loop reads CASSSGGSGANVLTF. CDR3 DNA: TGTGCCAGCAGCTCAGGGGGCTCTGGGGCCAACGTCCTGACTTTC. The whole variable domain, filled in from reference TRBV11-2 and TRBJ2-6, reads EAGVAQSPRYKIIEKRQSVAFWCNPISGHATLYWYQQILGQGPKLLIQFQNNGVVDDSQLPKDRFSAERLKGVDSTLKIQPAKLEDSAVYLCASSSGGSGANVLTFGAGSRLTVL.

The chain uses TRBV18 and TRBJ1-4; 7 bases fit TRBD1. Trimming removed 1 base from V and 8 bases from J; junction bases left unmatched: 1. The CDR3 contains 13 residues. The germline V gene encodes CDR1 KGHSH and CDR2 LQKENI. The CDR3: CASSPRTGEKLFF. The CDR3 region has the DNA TGTGCCAGCTCACCACGGACAGGCGAAAAACTGTTTTTT.

This chain uses TRBV27 with TRBJ2-7; TRBD2 might be the D (5 bases). V was shortened by 2 bases and J by 4 bases, with 15 bases between the two germline ends. This CDR3 is 15 amino acids long. The germline V gene encodes CDR1 MNHEY and CDR2 SMNVEV (reference sequence). CDR3 sequence (DNA): TGTGCCAGCAGTTTACTCCTAGCCGCAACATACGAGCAGTACTTC. As protein: CASSLLLAATYEQYF.

In its sample, this clone was seen a few times. The gene calls are TRBV7-2 and TRBJ2-7; perhaps TRBD1 as D (6 bases). Trimming pared 6 bases from V and 0 bases from J, leaving 12 bases between. CDR3 length: 14 amino acids. Germline CDR1 SGHTA, CDR2 FQGNSA. This CDR3 is CASRKQGASYEQYF. The CDR3 region has the DNA TGTGCCAGCAGGAAACAGGGAGCCTCCTACGAGCAGTACTTC.

The chain carries TRBV28 and TRBJ2-7; D is possibly TRBD2 (6 bases). The CDR3 has 14 residues. The germline CDR1 and CDR2 sequences are MDHEN and SYDVKM. V shed 8 bases and J shed 0 bases, with 14 bases lying between them. The chain's CDR3 is CASLTRGPSYEQYF. The CDR3 nucleotides read TGTGCCAGCCTGACTAGGGGCCCCTCCTACGAGCAGTACTTC.

The chain carries TRBV19 and TRBJ2-2, with TRBD1 as a possible D gene (6 bases). Trimming cost V 6 bases and J 6 bases, with 20 bases left between them. The length of the CDR3 is 16 residues. The germline CDR1 and CDR2 sequences are LNHDA and SQIVND (reference sequence). CDR3 protein: CASRLMDSPWAGELFF. As DNA, the CDR3 is TGTGCCAGTAGGTTAATGGACAGCCCGTGGGCCGGGGAGCTGTTTTTT.

This chain joins TRBV19 and TRBJ2-2; TRBD2 matches 11 bases. Germline values: CDR1 LNHDA, CDR2 SQIVND (reference sequence). This CDR3 contains 19 residues. Losses at the gene ends were 3 bases for V and 4 bases for J; bases not matched to a gene: 13. This CDR3 is CASSIRSGRATIGTGELFF. In DNA, the CDR3 is TGTGCCAGTAGTATCCGTAGCGGGAGGGCCACGATTGGCACCGGGGAGCTGTTTTTT. The variable domain in full, with the rest retrieved from reference TRBV19 and TRBJ2-2, is DGGITQSPKYLFRKEGQNVTLSCEQNLNHDAMYWYRQDPGQGLRLIYYSQIVNDFQKGDIAEGYSVSREKKESFPLTVTSAQKNPTAFYLCASSIRSGRATIGTGELFFGEGSRLTVL.

This clone was counted only a few times. The CDR3 here is CASSYSNHRKTEAFF. In DNA form, the CDR3 reads TGTGCCAGCAGTTACTCGAATCATAGAAAGACTGAAGCTTTCTTT. The chain recombines TRBV6-5 with TRBJ1-1; D is uncertain. The germline V gene has CDR1 MNHEY and CDR2 SVGAGI. Trimming took off 0 bases at V and 5 bases at J, with 13 bases between the two ends. The CDR3 spans 15 residues.

This clone was detected a few times. The V and J genes are TRBV5-1 and TRBJ2-3; TRBD1 might be the D (6 bases). Trimming cost V 2 bases and J 4 bases, with 14 bases left between them. Germline V gives CDR1 SGHRS, CDR2 YFSETQ. The CDR3 spans 15 residues. The CDR3, as DNA: TGCGCCAGCAGCTTTATGTCCCCAGGGGCAGATACGCAGTATTTT. Translated: CASSFMSPGADTQYF.

This clone was seen more than once but under ten times. V is TRBV7-8 and J is TRBJ1-5, with D unresolved. CDR3 length: 16 residues. Between the trimmed V and J ends, which lost 2 bases and 7 bases, there was a span of 18 bases. Per the germline V gene, CDR1 is SGHVS and CDR2 is FQNEAQ. This CDR3 is CASSLLVSGSGQPQHF. In DNA form, the CDR3 reads TGTGCCAGCAGCTTACTGGTATCGGGAAGTGGGCAGCCCCAGCATTTT. The full variable domain, with the rest looked up from reference TRBV7-8 and TRBJ1-5, is GAGVSQSPRYKVAKRGQDVALRCDPISGHVSLFWYQQALGQGPEFLTYFQNEAQLDKSGLPSDRFFAERPEGSVSTLKIQRTQQEDSAVYLCASSLLVSGSGQPQHFGDGTRLSIL.

The chain couples TRBV4-1 to TRBJ2-2; D is possibly TRBD1 (6 bases). Germline V gene data show CDR1 as MGHRA and CDR2 as YSYEKL. The V end lost 6 bases, the J end lost 6 bases, and 8 bases lay between the germline ends. The CDR3 is 12 residues long. DNA for the CDR3: TGCGCCAGCAGAACAGGGCCCGGGGAGCTGTTTTTT. It is translated as CASRTGPGELFF.

The chain links TRBV19 to TRBJ1-5, with D possibly being TRBD1 (6 bases). Germline CDR1 and CDR2: LNHDA and SQIVND (reference sequence). Trimming removed 1 base from V and 2 bases from J, with 12 bases in between. The CDR3 runs 16 residues. The CDR3 sequence: CASSIGGGSGNQPQHF. CDR3 coding DNA: TGTGCCAGTAGTATAGGGGGGGGCAGTGGCAATCAGCCCCAGCATTTT. Combining the CDR3 with reference TRBV19 and TRBJ1-5 gives the whole variable domain DGGITQSPKYLFRKEGQNVTLSCEQNLNHDAMYWYRQDPGQGLRLIYYSQIVNDFQKGDIAEGYSVSREKKESFPLTVTSAQKNPTAFYLCASSIGGGSGNQPQHFGDGTRLSIL.

This clone showed up just once. V is TRBV11-3 and J is TRBJ2-2; D is tentatively TRBD1 or TRBD2 (5 bases each). V was cut by 6 bases and J by 4 bases, with 15 bases left in between. Germline lookup yields CDR1 SGHNT and CDR2 YENEEA. This CDR3 contains 15 residues. The CDR3 sequence: CASSYGTLGTGELFF. The DNA for the CDR3 is TGTGCCAGCAGTTACGGGACCCTCGGCACCGGGGAGCTGTTTTTT.

The J gene is TRBJ2-5, the V gene TRBV10-3, with D uncertain. CDR1 ENHRY and CDR2 SYGVKD come from the germline V gene. The CDR3 runs to 13 residues. V was trimmed by 6 bases and J by 5 bases, leaving 13 bases between them. CDR3 DNA sequence: TGTGCCATCAGGGGCCCCTCCACGGAGACCCAGTACTTC. Amino acid sequence: CAIRGPSTETQYF.

The gene calls are TRBV7-9 and TRBJ1-1; a possible D gene is TRBD1 (5 bases). CDR3 size: 13 residues. V was cut by 1 base and J by 9 bases, with 12 bases left in between. Looked up from germline, CDR1 is SEHNR and CDR2 is FQNEAQ (reference sequence). The CDR3 loop is CASSLVTQGQAFF. For the CDR3, the DNA is TGTGCCAGCAGCTTAGTAACCCAGGGTCAAGCTTTCTTT.

This clone was seen a single time. This chain connects TRBV6-5 to TRBJ2-2; D not certain. The CDR3 is made up of 15 amino acids. Germline V CDR1 and CDR2: MNHEY, SVGAGI. Trimming shortened V by 1 base and J by 6 bases, and 12 bases separated the two germline ends. The CDR3 DNA sequence: TGTGCCAGCAGTTACTACCAGCGTGTGGCCGGGGAGCTGTTTTTT. Translation gives CASSYYQRVAGELFF.

The rearrangement joins TRBV6-1 to TRBJ2-5; possibly TRBD1 for D (5 bases). Germline V gene lookup returns CDR1 MNHNS and CDR2 SASEGT. Trimming removed 0 bases at V and 2 bases at J, with 13 bases between. The CDR3 consists of 16 residues. CDR3 region: CASSEATAPPQETQYF. Here the CDR3 DNA reads TGTGCCAGCAGTGAAGCGACAGCCCCTCCGCAAGAGACCCAGTACTTC.